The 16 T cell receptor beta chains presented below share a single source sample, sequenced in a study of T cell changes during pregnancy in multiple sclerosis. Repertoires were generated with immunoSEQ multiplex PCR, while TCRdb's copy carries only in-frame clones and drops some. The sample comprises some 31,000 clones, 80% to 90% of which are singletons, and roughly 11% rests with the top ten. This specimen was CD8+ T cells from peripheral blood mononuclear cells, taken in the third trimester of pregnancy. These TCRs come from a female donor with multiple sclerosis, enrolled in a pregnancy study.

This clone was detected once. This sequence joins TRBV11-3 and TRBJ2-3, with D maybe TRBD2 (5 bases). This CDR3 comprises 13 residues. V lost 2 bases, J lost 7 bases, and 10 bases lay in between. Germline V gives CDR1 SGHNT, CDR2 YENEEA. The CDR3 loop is CASSLSRENTQYF. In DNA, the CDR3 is TGTGCCAGCAGCTTATCGAGGGAAAATACGCAGTATTTT.

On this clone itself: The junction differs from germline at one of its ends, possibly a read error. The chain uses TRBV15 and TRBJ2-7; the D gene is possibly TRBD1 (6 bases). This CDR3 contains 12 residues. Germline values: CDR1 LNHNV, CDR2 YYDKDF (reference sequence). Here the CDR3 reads CATSRATGPTNF. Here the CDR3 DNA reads TGTGCCACCAGCAGAGCCACAGGGCCCACTAACTTC.

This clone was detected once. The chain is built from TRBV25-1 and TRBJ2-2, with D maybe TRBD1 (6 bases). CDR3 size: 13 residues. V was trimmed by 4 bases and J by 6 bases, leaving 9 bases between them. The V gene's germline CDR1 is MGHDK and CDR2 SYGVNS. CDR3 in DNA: TGTGCCAGCAGTGTACAGGGCCCCGGGGAGCTGTTTTTT. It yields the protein CASSVQGPGELFF. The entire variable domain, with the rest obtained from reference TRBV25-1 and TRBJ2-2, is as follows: EADIYQTPRYLVIGTGKKITLECSQTMGHDKMYWYQQDPGMELHLIHYSYGVNSTEKGDLSSESTVSRIRTEHFPLTLESARPSHTSQYLCASSVQGPGELFFGEGSRLTVL.

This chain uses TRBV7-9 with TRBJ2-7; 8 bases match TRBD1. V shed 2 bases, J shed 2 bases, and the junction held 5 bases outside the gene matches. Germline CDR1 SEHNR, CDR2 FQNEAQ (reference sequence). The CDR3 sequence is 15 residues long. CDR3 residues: CASSLQDRAAYEQYF. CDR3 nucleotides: TGTGCCAGCAGCTTACAGGACAGGGCAGCCTACGAGCAGTACTTC.

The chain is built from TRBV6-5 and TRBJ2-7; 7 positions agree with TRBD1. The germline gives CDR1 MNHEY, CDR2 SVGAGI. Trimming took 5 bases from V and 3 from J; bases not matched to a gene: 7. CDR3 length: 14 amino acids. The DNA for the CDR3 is TGTGCCAGCAGTCCGGACAGGAAGGTCTACGAGCAGTACTTC. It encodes CASSPDRKVYEQYF.

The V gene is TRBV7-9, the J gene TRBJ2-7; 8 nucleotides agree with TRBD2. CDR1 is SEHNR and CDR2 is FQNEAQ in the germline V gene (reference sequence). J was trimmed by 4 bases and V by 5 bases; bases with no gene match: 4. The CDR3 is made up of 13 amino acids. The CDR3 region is CASSLGGGYEQYF. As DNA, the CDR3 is TGTGCCAGCAGCCTGGGCGGGGGGTACGAGCAGTACTTC.

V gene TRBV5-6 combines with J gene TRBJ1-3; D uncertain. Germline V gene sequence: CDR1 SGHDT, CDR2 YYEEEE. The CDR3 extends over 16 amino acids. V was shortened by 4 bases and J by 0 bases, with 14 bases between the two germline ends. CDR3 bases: TGTGCCAGCAGCCCGCTGCTGGTCAGCTCTGGAAACACCATATATTTT. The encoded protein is CASSPLLVSSGNTIYF.

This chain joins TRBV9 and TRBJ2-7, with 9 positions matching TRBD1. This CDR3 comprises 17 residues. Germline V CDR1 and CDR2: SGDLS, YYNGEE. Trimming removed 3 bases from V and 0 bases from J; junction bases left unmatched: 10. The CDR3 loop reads CASSEGVGTGLSYEQYF. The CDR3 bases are TGTGCCAGCAGCGAGGGAGTCGGGACAGGGCTCTCCTACGAGCAGTACTTC.

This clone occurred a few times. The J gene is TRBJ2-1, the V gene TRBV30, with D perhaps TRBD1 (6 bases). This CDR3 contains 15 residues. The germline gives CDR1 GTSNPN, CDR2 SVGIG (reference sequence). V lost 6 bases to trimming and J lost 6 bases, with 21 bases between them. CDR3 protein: CACHKTGLDSNEQFF. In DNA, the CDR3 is TGTGCCTGCCACAAAACAGGGTTGGACTCCAATGAGCAGTTCTTC.

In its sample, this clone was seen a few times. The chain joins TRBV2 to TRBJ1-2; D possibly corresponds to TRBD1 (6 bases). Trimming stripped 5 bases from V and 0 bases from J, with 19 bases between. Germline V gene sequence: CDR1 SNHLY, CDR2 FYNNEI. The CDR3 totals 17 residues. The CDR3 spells CASSIDRTDSANYGYTF. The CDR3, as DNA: TGTGCCAGCAGTATCGATCGAACGGACAGCGCTAACTATGGCTACACCTTC.

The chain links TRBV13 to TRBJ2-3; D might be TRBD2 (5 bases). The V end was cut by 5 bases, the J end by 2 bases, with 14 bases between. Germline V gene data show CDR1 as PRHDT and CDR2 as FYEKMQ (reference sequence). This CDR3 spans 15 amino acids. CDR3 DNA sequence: TGTGCCAGCAGCCCTGAAGCGGATATCACAGATACGCAGTATTTT. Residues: CASSPEADITDTQYF.

CDR3 sequence (DNA): TGTGCCAGCAGTGAATGGGGACTAGCGGGGAGCACAGATACGCAGTATTTT. This gives the protein CASSEWGLAGSTDTQYF. This chain connects TRBV2 to TRBJ2-3; TRBD2 matches at 13 bases. J gave up 0 bases and V 2 bases, and 2 bases lay outside the gene matches. Germline loops: CDR1 SNHLY, CDR2 FYNNEI. The CDR3 loop spans 17 amino acids.

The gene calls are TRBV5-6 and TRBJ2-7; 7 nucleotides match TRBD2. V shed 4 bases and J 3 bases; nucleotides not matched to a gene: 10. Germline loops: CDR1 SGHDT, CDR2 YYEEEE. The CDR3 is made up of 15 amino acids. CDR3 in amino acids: CASSGERDGDYEQYF. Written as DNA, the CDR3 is TGTGCCAGCAGCGGCGAGCGGGATGGGGACTACGAGCAGTACTTC.

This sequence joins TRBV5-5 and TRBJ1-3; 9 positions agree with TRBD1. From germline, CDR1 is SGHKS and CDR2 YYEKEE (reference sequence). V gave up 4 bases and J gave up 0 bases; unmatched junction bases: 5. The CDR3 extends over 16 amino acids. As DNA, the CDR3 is TGTGCCAGCAGCCCCCGGACAGGGGACTCTGGAAACACCATATATTTT. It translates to CASSPRTGDSGNTIYF.

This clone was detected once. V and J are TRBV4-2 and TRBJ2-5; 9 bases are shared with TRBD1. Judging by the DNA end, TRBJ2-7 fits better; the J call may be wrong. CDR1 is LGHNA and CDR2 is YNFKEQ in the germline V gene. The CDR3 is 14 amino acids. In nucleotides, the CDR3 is TGTGCCAGCAGCCATGAGGACAGGGGCTACGAGCAGTACTTC. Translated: CASSHEDRGYEQYF.

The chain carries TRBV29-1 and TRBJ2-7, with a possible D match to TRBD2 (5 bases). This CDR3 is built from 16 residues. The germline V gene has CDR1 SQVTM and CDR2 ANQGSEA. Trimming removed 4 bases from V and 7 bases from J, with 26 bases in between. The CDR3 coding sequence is TGCAGCGTTGTTTGGGCGGGTGGTCCGAGAGTACGAGAGCAGTACTTC. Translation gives CSVVWAGGPRVREQYF.